The 23 T cell receptor beta chains reported below all come from one sample, sequenced in a study of regulatory T cells in long-lasting Graves disease. The sample's time point: newly diagnosed GD, antithyroid drugs for less than 3 months. RNA extracted from PBMCs served as the sequencing template. CDR3-region Arm-PCR and iRepertoire HTBI primers produced the TCR beta libraries. TCRdb reprocessed the multiplex PCR reads with MiXCR, giving one entry per CDR3 protein. The sample has under 700,000 distinct CDR3 sequences; 15% to 20% are singletons. In addition, the sample was reused for a study of T cells in Graves' hyperthyroidism and ophthalmopathy.

The material was peripheral blood mononuclear cells (PBMCs), obtained at new diagnosis, from a patient treated with antithyroid drugs. Receptor source: a woman aged 35-65 years with Graves disease.

This clonotype has ten or more counts. This chain joins TRBV28 and TRBJ1-2; TRBD1 aligns across 8 bases. Germline trimming cut 6 bases from V and 7 bases from J; bases unmatched to any gene: 13. The CDR3 extends over 15 amino acids. Germline lookup yields CDR1 MDHEN and CDR2 SYDVKM. The CDR3 DNA reads as TGTGCCAGCAGCGATGAATGGGCAGGGGGCCTTGGCTACACCTTC. It translates to CASSDEWAGGLGYTF.

This chain joins TRBV24-1 and TRBJ1-1; TRBD1 is a possible D gene (6 bases). Looked up from germline, CDR1 is KGHDR and CDR2 is SFDVKD. V gave up 10 bases and J gave up 4 bases, with 18 bases separating them. The CDR3 has 14 amino acids. The CDR3 spells CATGSLVGGTEAFF. The CDR3 nucleotides are TGTGCCACGGGGTCCCTTGTAGGGGGCACTGAAGCTTTCTTT.

The V and J genes are TRBV6-1 and TRBJ2-2; 7 bases are shared with TRBD1. Germline CDR1 MNHNS, CDR2 SASEGT. V dropped 7 bases and J dropped 6; count of bases not matched to a gene: 5. This CDR3 is 13 amino acids long. CDR3 loop: CASTQGLAGELFF. DNA of the CDR3: TGTGCCAGCACACAGGGGCTGGCCGGGGAGCTGTTTTTT.

This clonotype was found many times. CDR3 in DNA: TGCGCCAGCAGCTTCGGGACAGGGGTCAATCAGCCCCAGCATTTT. As protein: CASSFGTGVNQPQHF. The rearrangement uses TRBV5-1 and TRBJ1-5; TRBD1 matches at 10 bases. The length of the CDR3 is 15 residues. V trimming: 2 bases; J trimming: 3 bases; junction bases outside the gene matches: 2. The germline CDR1 and CDR2 sequences are SGHRS and YFSETQ.

This clonotype was seen at least ten times. The rearrangement links TRBV3-1 to TRBJ2-5; the D is unclear. The CDR3 spans 14 residues. From germline, CDR1 is LGHDT and CDR2 YNNKEL (reference sequence). The ends were cut back, 7 bases at V and 5 bases at J, with 17 bases in the middle. The CDR3 bases are TGTGCCAGCACCTCTCATTTCTCTAGGGAGACCCAGTACTTC. It is translated as CASTSHFSRETQYF.

The chain couples TRBV19 to TRBJ1-3; D is uncertain. Germline-derived CDR1 and CDR2 are LNHDA and SQIVND (reference sequence). Trimming left V 3 bases short and J 2 bases short, with 5 bases between. The CDR3 has 13 residues. CDR3 sequence: CASSIQAGNTIYF. The CDR3 nucleotides are TGTGCCAGTAGTATCCAGGCTGGAAACACCATATATTTT.

This clonotype appeared many times. The rearrangement uses TRBV12-3 or TRBV12-4 and TRBJ2-1, with 7 bases matching TRBD2. Germline trimming cut 5 bases from V and 2 bases from J; bases unmatched to any gene: 6. This CDR3 spans 15 amino acids. The CDR3 protein is CASSPSGPAYNEQFF. As DNA, the CDR3 is TGTGCCAGCAGTCCTAGCGGACCCGCCTACAATGAGCAGTTCTTC.

This clonotype was recorded at least ten times. CDR3 in DNA: TGTGCCAGCAGCCAAGAAGTGGGTAATTCACCCCTCCACTTT. Translated: CASSQEVGNSPLHF. V is TRBV3-1 and J is TRBJ1-6; D is unclear. This CDR3 region has 14 residues. Per germline, CDR1 LGHDT and CDR2 YNNKEL (reference sequence). The V end was cut by 0 bases, the J end by 6 bases, with 6 bases between.

The table lists this clonotype with many counts. The chain couples TRBV5-1 to TRBJ2-5; 7 nucleotides line up with TRBD1. Per the germline V gene, CDR1 is SGHRS and CDR2 is YFSETQ. The CDR3 runs 15 residues. With 4 bases clipped from V and 2 bases from J, the junction kept 8 bases outside the gene matches. CDR3 DNA: TGCGCCAGCAGCACTACGGGACAGAAGCAAGAGACCCAGTACTTC. This codes for CASSTTGQKQETQYF.

CDR3 DNA sequence: TGTGCCTGGAGTGTAGCAGATAATGAAAAACTGTTTTTT. Residues: CAWSVADNEKLFF. The V and J genes are TRBV30 and TRBJ1-4; no clear D gene. This CDR3 comprises 13 residues. Between the trimmed V and J ends, which lost 0 bases and 4 bases, there was a span of 6 bases. The germline V gene has CDR1 GTSNPN and CDR2 SVGIG (reference sequence).

This clonotype was counted a few times. This chain joins TRBV5-6 and TRBJ1-1; TRBD1 is a possible D gene (5 bases). The germline CDR1 and CDR2 sequences are SGHDT and YYEEEE. The CDR3 contains 13 residues. V was cut by 7 bases and J by 4 bases, with 14 bases left in between. The CDR3 bases are TGTGCCAGCCTGGGGCTACCGGGCACTGAAGCTTTCTTT. Its translation: CASLGLPGTEAFF.

This clonotype appeared many times. V is TRBV6-1 and J is TRBJ1-2, with unresolved D. The ends were cut back, 10 bases at V and 2 bases at J, with 14 bases in the middle. CDR3 length: 13 amino acids. CDR1 is MNHNS, CDR2 SASEGT, per germline. The CDR3 reads CATYQVLNYGYTF. CDR3 DNA sequence: TGTGCCACCTATCAGGTTCTCAACTATGGCTACACCTTC.

This clonotype was seen many times. This chain uses TRBV4-1 with TRBJ2-3; D possibly corresponds to TRBD2 (6 bases). V was clipped by 8 bases and J by 4 bases, with 22 bases between them. This CDR3 is built from 16 residues. Germline CDR1 is MGHRA and CDR2 is YSYEKL. In DNA form, the CDR3 reads TGCGCCAGCTCCCTAGGGGAGGCGAGTTTTGCAGATACGCAGTATTTT. It is translated as CASSLGEASFADTQYF.

This clonotype was picked up many times. CDR3: CASSPAGRRDSGYTF. DNA of the CDR3: TGTGCCAGCAGCCCCGCCGGCAGGCGGGACTCTGGCTACACCTTC. This chain joins TRBV27 and TRBJ1-2, with D maybe TRBD1 (5 bases). Germline CDR1 MNHEY, CDR2 SMNVEV (reference sequence). The CDR3 is 15 amino acids. V dropped 6 bases and J dropped 7 bases, with 21 bases sitting between them.

With regard to this clonotype: This CDR3 is missing its conserved last phenylalanine or tryptophan, likely due to a read error. This chain links TRBV7-2 with TRBJ2-5, with 8 bases lining up with TRBD2. Trimming cost V 2 bases and J 11 bases; bases outside gene matches: 16. From germline, CDR1 is SGHTA and CDR2 FQGNSA. The CDR3 is made up of 16 amino acids. As DNA, the CDR3 is TGTGCCAGCAGCTTACAAACGGGGGGGATCCACAATGAGCAGTACTTG. It specifies CASSLQTGGIHNEQYL.

This clonotype has a count of ten or more. The genes are TRBV15 and TRBJ1-1; D is perhaps TRBD1 (5 bases). CDR1 and CDR2 (germline): LNHNV, YYDKDF (reference sequence). This CDR3 is 13 amino acids long. V gave up 5 bases and J gave up 5 bases, with 12 bases separating them. In DNA form, the CDR3 reads TGTGCCACCAGCCGAGGCAGGGTGACTGAAGCTTTCTTT. Encoded protein: CATSRGRVTEAFF.

In its sample, this clonotype was seen a few times. The chain joins TRBV24-1 to TRBJ2-3; 8 bases are shared with TRBD1. V lost 3 bases to trimming and J lost 3 bases; unmatched junction nucleotides: 7. The germline V gene encodes CDR1 KGHDR and CDR2 SFDVKD. This CDR3 is built from 16 residues. CDR3 in DNA: TGTGCCACCAGTGATGGGGACAGGAGAAGTACAGATACGCAGTATTTT. Amino acid sequence: CATSDGDRRSTDTQYF.

This clonotype was picked up a small number of times. The J gene is TRBJ1-1, the V gene TRBV9, with TRBD1 as a possible D gene (5 bases). Germline lookup yields CDR1 SGDLS and CDR2 YYNGEE. V was trimmed by 4 bases and J by 5 bases, leaving 18 bases between them. CDR3 length: 15 residues. The CDR3 loop is CASSPPIGGGTEAFF. The CDR3 nucleotides read TGTGCCAGCAGCCCCCCGATCGGGGGGGGGACTGAAGCTTTCTTT.

The sample holds many counts of this clonotype. The CDR3 nucleotides read TGTGCCAGCAGCTTAGGCCGACCAAGGACAACCAGCACAGATACGCAGTATTTT. Residues: CASSLGRPRTTSTDTQYF. This chain connects TRBV11-3 to TRBJ2-3, with a weak D call TRBD1 (5 bases). Trimming stripped 1 base from V and 0 bases from J, with 17 bases between. The CDR3 is made up of 18 amino acids. CDR1 and CDR2 from the germline V gene are SGHNT and YENEEA.

This clonotype was seen at least ten times. The V gene is TRBV13, the J gene TRBJ2-1; 15 bases map to TRBD2. Germline CDR1 PRHDT, CDR2 FYEKMQ (reference sequence). The V gene end was trimmed by 1 base and the J gene end by 0 bases; junction bases not matched to a gene: 7. The CDR3 has 20 residues. CDR3 DNA: TGTGCCAGCAGCTTAGCAGGGACTAGCGGGGGGCTCATCTCCTACAATGAGCAGTTCTTC. This translates into CASSLAGTSGGLISYNEQFF.

This clonotype was recorded many times. The chain's CDR3 is CASSEPNSITGGAGSPLHF. The CDR3 nucleotides read TGTGCCAGCAGCGAACCCAACAGTATTACAGGGGGCGCAGGATCACCCCTCCACTTT. The chain employs TRBV28 and TRBJ1-6; the match to TRBD1 covers 9 bases. This CDR3 spans 19 amino acids. V dropped 6 bases and J dropped 10; count of bases not matched to a gene: 22. The V gene's germline CDR1 is MDHEN and CDR2 SYDVKM.

V usage is TRBV5-1 and J usage is TRBJ1-2; no clear D gene. CDR3 length equals 15 residues. Germline V gene lookup returns CDR1 SGHRS and CDR2 YFSETQ. The V end was cut by 0 bases, the J end by 2 bases, with 11 bases between. The CDR3 protein is CASSLEYPENYGYTF. CDR3 coding DNA: TGCGCCAGCAGCTTGGAATATCCGGAAAACTATGGCTACACCTTC. Variable domain in full (rest from reference TRBV5-1 and TRBJ1-2): KAGVTQTPRYLIKTRGQQVTLSCSPISGHRSVSWYQQTPGQGLQFLFEYFSETQRNKGNFPGRFSGRQFSNSRSEMNVSTLELGDSALYLCASSLEYPENYGYTFGSGTRLTVV.

This clonotype was picked up a small number of times. The chain links TRBV12-3 or TRBV12-4 to TRBJ1-6; D unclear. The CDR3 loop spans 12 amino acids. The V end lost 3 bases, the J end lost 11 bases, and 8 bases lay between the germline ends. The CDR3 DNA reads TGTGCCAGCAGTTTCCAGGAAGCACCCCTCCACTTT. Amino acid sequence: CASSFQEAPLHF.